Listed here are 32 T cell receptor beta chains from one sample, sequenced in a study of graft-versus-host responses after intestinal transplantation. Their antigens remain unidentified. The protocol was immunoSEQ multiplex PCR, while the TCRdb copy is restricted to in-frame clones and leaves out a portion. The repertoire holds tens of thousands of clones, with about 92% as singletons. This specimen was unstimulated CD8+ T cells sorted from spleen or lymph node cells, taken before intestinal transplant. Every receptor here comes from a human donor who received an intestinal transplant.

This sequence joins TRBV5-5 and TRBJ1-2; D not resolved. The CDR3 spans 14 residues. V lost 0 bases to trimming and J lost 0 bases, with 6 bases between them. Germline V gene lookup returns CDR1 SGHKS and CDR2 YYEKEE (reference sequence). Here the CDR3 DNA reads TGTGCCAGCAGCTTGGTTGGCTCTAACTATGGCTACACCTTC. Its translation is CASSLVGSNYGYTF.

The sample holds one count of this clone. The chain employs TRBV5-1 and TRBJ2-1; D unclear. This CDR3 is built from 13 residues. Looked up from germline, CDR1 is SGHRS and CDR2 is YFSETQ. V dropped 0 bases and J dropped 5 bases, with 6 bases sitting between them. DNA for the CDR3: TGCGCCAGCAGCTTGGGACTGCACAATGAGCAGTTCTTC. Translating gives CASSLGLHNEQFF.

The chain uses TRBV7-8 and TRBJ1-1; tentatively, D is TRBD1 (6 bases). The V gene lost 5 bases and the J gene lost 6 bases, with 19 bases spanning the gap. The V gene's germline CDR1 is SGHVS and CDR2 FQNEAQ. The CDR3 runs to 15 residues. The CDR3 is CASSPKGGAIAEAFF. The CDR3 DNA reads as TGTGCCAGCAGCCCGAAGGGGGGGGCGATCGCTGAAGCTTTCTTT. Together with reference TRBV7-8 and TRBJ1-1, the CDR3 gives the full variable domain: GAGVSQSPRYKVAKRGQDVALRCDPISGHVSLFWYQQALGQGPEFLTYFQNEAQLDKSGLPSDRFFAERPEGSVSTLKIQRTQQEDSAVYLCASSPKGGAIAEAFFGQGTRLTVV.

The V call is TRBV5-6, the J call TRBJ2-5; unclear D gene. The germline gives CDR1 SGHDT, CDR2 YYEEEE. The ends were cut back, 3 bases at V and 7 bases at J, with 10 bases in the middle. This CDR3 has 12 residues. CDR3 nucleotides: TGTGCCAGCAGCTCGAACGCGCCGACCCAGTACTTC. Translated: CASSSNAPTQYF.

This rearrangement joins TRBV19 to TRBJ2-1; D is possibly TRBD1 (5 bases). The CDR3 has 15 residues. Germline V CDR1 and CDR2: LNHDA, SQIVND (reference sequence). V was clipped by 4 bases and J by 4 bases, with 14 bases between them. Here the CDR3 reads CASSTRQRPYNEQFF. CDR3 coding DNA: TGTGCCAGTAGTACCCGACAGAGACCTTACAATGAGCAGTTCTTC. Full variable domain (remainder filled in from reference TRBV19 and TRBJ2-1): DGGITQSPKYLFRKEGQNVTLSCEQNLNHDAMYWYRQDPGQGLRLIYYSQIVNDFQKGDIAEGYSVSREKKESFPLTVTSAQKNPTAFYLCASSTRQRPYNEQFFGPGTRLTVL.

This chain connects TRBV10-1 to TRBJ1-2; TRBD1 matches 7 bases. CDR1 is WNHNN, CDR2 SYGVQD, per germline (reference sequence). After removal of 6 bases from V and 5 bases from J, the junction contained 6 bases not matched to a gene. CDR3 size: 13 residues. The DNA for the CDR3 is TGCGCCAGCAGGGGGACAGTTTATTATGGCTACACCTTC. Encoded protein: CASRGTVYYGYTF.

V usage is TRBV30 and J usage is TRBJ2-3; D is unclear. The ends were cut back, 2 bases at V and 6 bases at J, with 9 bases in the middle. The length of the CDR3 is 12 residues. In germline, CDR1 is GTSNPN, CDR2 SVGIG (reference sequence). The CDR3 region has the DNA TGTGCCTGGAGTATTAGCATTGATACGCAGTATTTT. It specifies CAWSISIDTQYF.

This clone was detected once. This chain joins TRBV27 and TRBJ2-1; D might be TRBD1 (6 bases). Germline loops: CDR1 MNHEY, CDR2 SMNVEV (reference sequence). V gave up 6 bases and J gave up 6 bases, with 15 bases separating them. The CDR3 length is 14 residues. The CDR3 sequence: CASSKTGQFNEQFF. The CDR3 coding sequence is TGTGCCAGCAGCAAAACTGGACAGTTCAATGAGCAGTTCTTC.

This clone has only one observation. Here the CDR3 reads CASSLGVLYGYTF. The CDR3, as DNA: TGTGCCAGCAGCTTGGGAGTTCTCTATGGCTACACCTTC. The chain recombines TRBV5-6 with TRBJ1-2; D gene unclear. Germline values: CDR1 SGHDT, CDR2 YYEEEE. V was shortened by 0 bases and J by 4 bases, with 7 bases between the two germline ends. The CDR3 is 13 amino acids. The variable domain in full, with the rest retrieved from reference TRBV5-6 and TRBJ1-2, is DAGVTQSPTHLIKTRGQQVTLRCSPKSGHDTVSWYQQALGQGPQFIFQYYEEEERQRGNFPDRFSGHQFPNYSSELNVNALLLGDSALYLCASSLGVLYGYTFGSGTRLTVV.

The genes are TRBV6-5 and TRBJ2-7, with D maybe TRBD2 (6 bases). Per germline, CDR1 MNHEY and CDR2 SVGAGI. Trimming removed 5 bases from V and 2 bases from J, with 13 bases in between. This CDR3 has 14 residues. CDR3: CASSVFREAYEQYF. CDR3 coding DNA: TGTGCCAGCAGTGTGTTCAGGGAGGCCTACGAGCAGTACTTC.

The rearrangement links TRBV13 to TRBJ2-7; 7 bases align to TRBD2. The CDR3 runs to 15 residues. Germline V gives CDR1 PRHDT, CDR2 FYEKMQ (reference sequence). Losses at the gene ends were 5 bases for V and 0 bases for J; bases not matched to a gene: 7. The CDR3 coding sequence is TGTGCCAGCAGCCATACTAGCGCTTACTCCTACGAGCAGTACTTC. Its protein product is CASSHTSAYSYEQYF.

The chain is built from TRBV4-3 and TRBJ1-1; possible D gene TRBD1, 5 bases. Germline assignment: CDR1 LGHNA and CDR2 YSLEER. The V and J ends lost 4 bases and 1 base respectively, with 10 bases between them. CDR3 size: 14 residues. CDR3 region: CASSRATGNTEAFF. CDR3 in DNA: TGCGCCAGCAGCCGCGCAACAGGGAACACTGAAGCTTTCTTT.

This chain connects TRBV7-8 to TRBJ2-1; the D gene is possibly TRBD2 (6 bases). The germline gives CDR1 SGHVS, CDR2 FQNEAQ. CDR3 size: 15 residues. The ends were cut back, 2 bases at V and 0 bases at J, with 8 bases in the middle. CDR3 in DNA: TGTGCCAGCAGCTTACGAGCGGGCTCCTACAATGAGCAGTTCTTC. Translating gives CASSLRAGSYNEQFF.

The sample holds one count of this clone. The chain combines TRBV7-6 with TRBJ2-2; 8 bases map to TRBD2. This CDR3 has 14 residues. With 5 bases clipped from V and 7 bases from J, the junction kept 6 bases outside the gene matches. Germline V gives CDR1 SGHVS, CDR2 FNYEAQ. The CDR3 is CASSRAGGSGELFF. The CDR3 coding sequence is TGTGCCAGCAGCCGTGCGGGGGGCAGCGGGGAGCTGTTTTTT.

This chain uses TRBV7-9 with TRBJ1-2, with D possibly TRBD1 on 6 matching bases. The CDR3 is 13 residues long. V was trimmed by 5 bases and J by 8 bases, leaving 15 bases between them. Germline CDR1 is SEHNR and CDR2 is FQNEAQ (reference sequence). The DNA of the CDR3 is TGTGCCAGCAGCCAGGACAGAAGTGAAGGCTACACCTTC. Protein: CASSQDRSEGYTF.

The V and J genes are TRBV7-9 and TRBJ1-2; 7 bases agree with TRBD1. The V gene's germline CDR1 is SEHNR and CDR2 FQNEAQ (reference sequence). V lost 0 bases to trimming and J lost 3 bases; unmatched junction nucleotides: 4. This CDR3 has 15 residues. CDR3 residues: CASSLARGRDYGYTF. In DNA, the CDR3 is TGTGCCAGCAGCTTAGCGAGGGGGCGCGACTATGGCTACACCTTC.

CDR3 region: CASSQVGEPQHF. The CDR3 region has the DNA TGTGCCAGCAGCCAAGTAGGGGAGCCCCAGCATTTT. The chain couples TRBV14 to TRBJ1-5; tentative D call: TRBD1 (5 bases). In germline, CDR1 is SGHDN, CDR2 FVKESK. The germline V and J ends were trimmed by 1 base and 8 bases, with 6 bases remaining between them. The CDR3 runs 12 residues.

DNA for the CDR3: TGCAGCGTAGACACAGGGGTTGAAGCTTTCTTT. Translation: CSVDTGVEAFF. The chain is built from TRBV29-1 and TRBJ1-1, with 7 bases fitting TRBD1. The CDR3 loop spans 11 amino acids. Germline CDR1 is SQVTM and CDR2 is ANQGSEA. J lost 7 bases, V lost 6 bases, and 5 bases had no gene match.

Turning to this clone: This sample also contains other DNA sequences that code for the same CDR3. J is TRBJ2-7 and V is TRBV4-3; 7 nucleotides align to TRBD2. Germline V gives CDR1 LGHNA, CDR2 YSLEER. The ends lost 0 bases at V and 2 bases at J; junction bases unmatched: 1. The CDR3 spans 14 residues. CDR3 in amino acids: CASSQDAGAYEQYF. The CDR3 DNA follows: TGCGCCAGCAGCCAAGACGCGGGGGCCTACGAGCAGTACTTC.

This clone appeared once. The V call is TRBV27, the J call TRBJ2-7; 13 bases are a match to TRBD2. Germline V gene sequence: CDR1 MNHEY, CDR2 SMNVEV (reference sequence). The CDR3 totals 14 residues. V trimming: 2 bases; J trimming: 7 bases; junction bases outside the gene matches: 2. CDR3 nucleotides: TGTGCCAGCAGTTTAAAGGGACTAGCGGGGGAGCAGTACTTC. Amino acids: CASSLKGLAGEQYF.

This clone appeared a few times. The V gene is TRBV5-6, the J gene TRBJ1-1; possible D gene TRBD1, 5 bases. Per the germline V gene, CDR1 is SGHDT and CDR2 is YYEEEE. The CDR3 has 14 amino acids. V lost 0 bases, J lost 4 bases, and 10 bases lay in between. As DNA, the CDR3 is TGTGCCAGCAGCTTGGCCCAGGGATCCACTGAAGCTTTCTTT. This encodes CASSLAQGSTEAFF.

This CDR3 is CASSSWAERGYEQYF. DNA of the CDR3: TGTGCCAGCAGTTCTTGGGCAGAACGGGGCTACGAGCAGTACTTC. The J gene is TRBJ2-7, the V gene TRBV2; a weak D match, TRBD2 (5 bases). The germline V gene has CDR1 SNHLY and CDR2 FYNNEI. V was shortened by 5 bases and J by 3 bases, with 17 bases between the two germline ends. The CDR3 spans 15 residues.

V usage is TRBV11-3 and J usage is TRBJ1-1; D ambiguous. The CDR3 consists of 13 residues. Germline V lookup: CDR1 SGHNT, CDR2 YENEEA. The V end lost 6 bases, the J end lost 1 base, and 9 bases lay between the germline ends. CDR3 amino acids: CASSTPGNTEAFF. CDR3 DNA sequence: TGTGCCAGCAGTACTCCGGGGAACACTGAAGCTTTCTTT.

Here the CDR3 DNA reads TGTGCCAGCAGTCTACCGGGACAGGGTAACGAGCAGTACTTC. Its protein is CASSLPGQGNEQYF. This chain links TRBV27 with TRBJ2-7; 9 bases agree with TRBD1. This CDR3 spans 14 amino acids. The ends lost 5 bases at V and 5 bases at J; junction bases unmatched: 7. Germline V gene sequence: CDR1 MNHEY, CDR2 SMNVEV (reference sequence).

This chain links TRBV13 with TRBJ2-1, with D perhaps matching TRBD2 (7 bases). Trimming removed 7 bases from V and 1 base from J, with 11 bases in between. Germline CDR1 is PRHDT and CDR2 is FYEKMQ (reference sequence). The CDR3 contains 14 residues. CDR3 in DNA: TGTGCCAGCACAGAGGGGGGGTCCTACAATGAGCAGTTCTTC. This gives the protein CASTEGGSYNEQFF.

The J gene is TRBJ1-1, the V gene TRBV15, with TRBD1 identical over 8 bases. CDR1 and CDR2 from the germline V gene are LNHNV and YYDKDF (reference sequence). V dropped 5 bases and J dropped 1; count of bases not matched to a gene: 0. This CDR3 has 13 amino acids. CDR3 sequence reads: CATSGQGNTEAFF. Here the CDR3 DNA reads TGTGCCACCAGCGGACAGGGGAACACTGAAGCTTTCTTT.

The rearrangement joins TRBV7-9 to TRBJ2-7; D may be TRBD1 (5 bases). Between the trimmed V and J ends, which lost 3 bases and 0 bases, there was a span of 15 bases. There are 16 residues in the CDR3. Per the germline V gene, CDR1 is SEHNR and CDR2 is FQNEAQ (reference sequence). The CDR3 loop is CASSLARAFSSYEQYF. The DNA for the CDR3 is TGTGCCAGCAGCTTGGCCAGGGCCTTTAGCTCCTACGAGCAGTACTTC. Complete variable domain (other parts from reference TRBV7-9 and TRBJ2-7): DTGVSQNPRHKITKRGQNVTFRCDPISEHNRLYWYRQTLGQGPEFLTYFQNEAQLEKSRLLSDRFSAERPKGSFSTLEIQRTEQGDSAMYLCASSLARAFSSYEQYFGPGTRLTVT.

This chain links TRBV29-1 with TRBJ1-2, with 9 positions matching TRBD1. This CDR3 contains 14 residues. Germline trimming cut 5 bases from V and 3 bases from J; bases unmatched to any gene: 7. In germline, CDR1 is SQVTM, CDR2 ANQGSEA. CDR3 nucleotide sequence: TGCAGCGTTCTTGGGGACAGGGCTGACTATGGCTACACCTTC. It encodes CSVLGDRADYGYTF. Variable domain in full (rest from reference TRBV29-1 and TRBJ1-2): SAVISQKPSRDICQRGTSLTIQCQVDSQVTMMFWYRQQPGQSLTLIATANQGSEATYESGFVIDKFPISRPNLTFSTLTVSNMSPEDSSIYLCSVLGDRADYGYTFGSGTRLTVV.

V is TRBV7-2 and J is TRBJ2-5, with D possibly TRBD2 on 5 matching bases. V lost 5 bases, J lost 2 bases, and 12 bases lay in between. Per the germline V gene, CDR1 is SGHTA and CDR2 is FQGNSA. The CDR3 covers 14 residues. CDR3 residues: CASSDGLLQETQYF. As DNA, the CDR3 is TGTGCCAGCAGCGACGGACTTTTACAAGAGACCCAGTACTTC.

This chain's CDR3 is CASSQVAGPNQETQYF. The CDR3 DNA is TGCGCCAGCAGCCAAGTGGCAGGGCCTAACCAAGAGACCCAGTACTTC. The chain is built from TRBV4-3 and TRBJ2-5; a possible D gene is TRBD1 (5 bases). The V gene lost 1 base and the J gene lost 0 bases, with 12 bases spanning the gap. This CDR3 contains 16 residues. From germline, CDR1 is LGHNA and CDR2 YSLEER.

The chain uses TRBV27 and TRBJ1-1; D gene ambiguous. Germline V gene data show CDR1 as MNHEY and CDR2 as SMNVEV (reference sequence). The CDR3 totals 12 residues. The V end was cut by 7 bases, the J end by 3 bases, with 9 bases between. The CDR3 protein is CASIGGYTEAFF. CDR3 DNA sequence: TGTGCCAGCATAGGAGGGTACACTGAAGCTTTCTTT.

The chain uses TRBV15 and TRBJ2-7; tentative D call: TRBD2 (5 bases). Trimming took off 4 bases at V and 6 bases at J, with 13 bases between the two ends. The CDR3 spans 13 residues. Germline CDR1 LNHNV, CDR2 YYDKDF (reference sequence). CDR3 residues: CATSTGGTGEQYF. The CDR3, as DNA: TGTGCCACCAGCACCGGAGGCACGGGCGAGCAGTACTTC. Based on the CDR3 plus reference TRBV15 and TRBJ2-7, the full variable domain is DAMVIQNPRYQVTQFGKPVTLSCSQTLNHNVMYWYQQKSSQAPKLLFHYYDKDFNNEADTPDNFQSRRPNTSFCFLDIRSPGLGDTAMYLCATSTGGTGEQYFGPGTRLTVT.